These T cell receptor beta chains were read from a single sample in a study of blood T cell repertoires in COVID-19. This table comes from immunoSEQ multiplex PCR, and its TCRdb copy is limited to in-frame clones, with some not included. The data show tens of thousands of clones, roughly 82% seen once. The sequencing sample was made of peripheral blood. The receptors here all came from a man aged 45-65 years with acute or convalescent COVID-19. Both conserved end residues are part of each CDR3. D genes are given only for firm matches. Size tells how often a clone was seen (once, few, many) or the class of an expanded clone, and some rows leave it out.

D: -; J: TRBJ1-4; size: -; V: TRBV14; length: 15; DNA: TGTGCCAGCAGCGAGGCCGGGGGGCGACCTATCAAACTGTTTTTT; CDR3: CASSEAGGRPIKLFF
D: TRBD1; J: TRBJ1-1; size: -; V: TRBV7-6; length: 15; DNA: TGTGCCAGCAGCCCGTGGACAGGGGTGAACACTGAAGCTTTCTTT; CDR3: CASSPWTGVNTEAFF
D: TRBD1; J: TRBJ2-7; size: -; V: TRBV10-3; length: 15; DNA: TGTGCCATCAGTGCATCCGGGACAGGGAGGAGCGAGCAGTACTTC; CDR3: CAISASGTGRSEQYF
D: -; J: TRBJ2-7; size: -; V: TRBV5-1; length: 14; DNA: TGCGCCAGCAGCTTGGGGGGCGAGACCTACGAGCAGTACTTC; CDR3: CASSLGGETYEQYF
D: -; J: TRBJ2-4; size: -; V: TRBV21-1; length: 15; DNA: TGTGCCAGCAGAGGTGGGGCTAGCGGGGGAAACATTCAGTACTTC; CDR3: CASRGGASGGNIQYF
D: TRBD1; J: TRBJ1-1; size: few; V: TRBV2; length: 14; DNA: TGTGCCAGCAGCCAGGACAGGAGGAACACTGAAGCTTTCTTT; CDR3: CASSQDRRNTEAFF
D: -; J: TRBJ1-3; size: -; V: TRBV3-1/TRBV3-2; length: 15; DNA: TGTGCCAGCAGCCAAACACGGGTTTCTGGAAACACCATATATTTT; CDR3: CASSQTRVSGNTIYF
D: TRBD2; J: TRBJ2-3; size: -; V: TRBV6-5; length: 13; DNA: TGTGCCAGCAGTTTCCCGGGACTAGGTACGCAGTATTTT; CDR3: CASSFPGLGTQYF
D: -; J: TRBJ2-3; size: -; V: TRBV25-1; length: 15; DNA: TGTGCCAGCAGTCAGGCCTCAAAGGGGGCAGATACGCAGTATTTT; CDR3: CASSQASKGADTQYF
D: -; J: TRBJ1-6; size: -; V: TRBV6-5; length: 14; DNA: TGTGCCAGCAGACCCGACAGGATCAAGAGGGCCCTCCACTTT; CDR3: CASRPDRIKRALHF
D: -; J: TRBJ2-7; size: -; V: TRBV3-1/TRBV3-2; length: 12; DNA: TGTGCCAGCAGCCAAGGGCCAGACGAGCAGTACTTC; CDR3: CASSQGPDEQYF
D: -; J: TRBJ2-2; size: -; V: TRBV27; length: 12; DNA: TGTGCCAGCAAACTCAACACCGGGGAGCTGTTTTTT; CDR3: CASKLNTGELFF
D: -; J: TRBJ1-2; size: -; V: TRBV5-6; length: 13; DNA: TGTGCCAGCAGCAACGACAGGTTGGATGGCTACACCTTC; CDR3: CASSNDRLDGYTF
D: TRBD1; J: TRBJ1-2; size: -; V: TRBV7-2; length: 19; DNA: TGTGCCAGCAGCTTAAATCCGACGATAGGACAGGAGCGTATCTATGGCTACACCTTC; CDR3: CASSLNPTIGQERIYGYTF